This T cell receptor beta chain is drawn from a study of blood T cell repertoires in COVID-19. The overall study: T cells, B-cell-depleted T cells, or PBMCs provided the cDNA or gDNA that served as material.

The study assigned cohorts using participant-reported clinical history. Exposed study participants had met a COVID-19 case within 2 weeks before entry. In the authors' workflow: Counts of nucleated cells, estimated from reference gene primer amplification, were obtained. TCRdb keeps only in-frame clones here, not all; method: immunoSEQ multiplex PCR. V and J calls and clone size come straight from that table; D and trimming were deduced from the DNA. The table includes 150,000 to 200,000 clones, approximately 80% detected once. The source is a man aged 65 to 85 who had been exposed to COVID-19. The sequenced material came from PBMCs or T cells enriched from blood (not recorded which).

In nucleotides, the CDR3 is TGTGCCAGCACCAGTTACGATAATTCACCCCTCCACTTT. Protein: CASTSYDNSPLHF. V usage is TRBV7-2 and J usage is TRBJ1-6; D ambiguous. V was shortened by 7 bases and J by 5 bases, with 9 bases between the two germline ends. This CDR3 contains 13 residues. Germline CDR1 and CDR2: SGHTA and FQGNSA.